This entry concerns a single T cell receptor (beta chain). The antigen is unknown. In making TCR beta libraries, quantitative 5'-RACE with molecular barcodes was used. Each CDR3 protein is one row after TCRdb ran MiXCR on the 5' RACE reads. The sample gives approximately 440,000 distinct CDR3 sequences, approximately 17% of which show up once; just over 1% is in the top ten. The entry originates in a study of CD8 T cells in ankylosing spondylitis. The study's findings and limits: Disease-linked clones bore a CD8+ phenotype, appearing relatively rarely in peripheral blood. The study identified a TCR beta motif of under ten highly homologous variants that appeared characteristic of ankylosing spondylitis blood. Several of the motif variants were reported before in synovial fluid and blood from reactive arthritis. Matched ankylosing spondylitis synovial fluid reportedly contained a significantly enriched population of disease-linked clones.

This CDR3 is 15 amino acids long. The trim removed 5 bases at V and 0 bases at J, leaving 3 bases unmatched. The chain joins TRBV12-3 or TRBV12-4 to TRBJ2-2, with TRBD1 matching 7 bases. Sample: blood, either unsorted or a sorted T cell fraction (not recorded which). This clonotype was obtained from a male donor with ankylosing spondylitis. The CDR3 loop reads CASSRDSPNTGELFF. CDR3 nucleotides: TGTGCCAGCAGTAGGGACAGTCCGAACACCGGGGAGCTGTTTTTT.